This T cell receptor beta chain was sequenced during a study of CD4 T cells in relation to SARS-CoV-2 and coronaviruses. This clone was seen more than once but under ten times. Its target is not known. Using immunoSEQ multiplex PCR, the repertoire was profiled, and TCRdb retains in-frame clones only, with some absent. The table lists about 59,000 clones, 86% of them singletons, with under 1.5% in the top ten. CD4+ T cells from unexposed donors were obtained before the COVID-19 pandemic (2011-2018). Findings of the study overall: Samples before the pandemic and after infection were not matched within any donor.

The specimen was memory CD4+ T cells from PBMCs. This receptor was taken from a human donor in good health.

The CDR3 nucleotides read TGCGCCAGCAGCTTGGATACCGGGCAGCCCCAGCATTTT. Encoded protein: CASSLDTGQPQHF. This chain connects TRBV5-1 to TRBJ1-5; D is ambiguous. The CDR3 length is 13 residues. Germline V gives CDR1 SGHRS, CDR2 YFSETQ. V was clipped by 0 bases and J by 7 bases, with 8 bases between them.